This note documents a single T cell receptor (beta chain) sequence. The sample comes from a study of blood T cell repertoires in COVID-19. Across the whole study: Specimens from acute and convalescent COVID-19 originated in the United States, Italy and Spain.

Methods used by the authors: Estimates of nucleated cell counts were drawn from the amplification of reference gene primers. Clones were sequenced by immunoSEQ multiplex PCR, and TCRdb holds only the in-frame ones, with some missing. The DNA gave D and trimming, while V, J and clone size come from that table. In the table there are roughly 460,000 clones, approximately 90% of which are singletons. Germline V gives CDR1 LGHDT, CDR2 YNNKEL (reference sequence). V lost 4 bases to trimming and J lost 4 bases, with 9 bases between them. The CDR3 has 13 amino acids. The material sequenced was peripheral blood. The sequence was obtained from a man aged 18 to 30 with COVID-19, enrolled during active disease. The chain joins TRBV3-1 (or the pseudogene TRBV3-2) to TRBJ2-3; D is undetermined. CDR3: CASSPMGSDTQYF. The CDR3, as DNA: TGTGCCAGCAGCCCCATGGGCTCAGATACGCAGTATTTT.